This T cell receptor (beta chain) was documented in a study of early T cells in non-severe SARS-CoV-2 infection listed by TCRdb under 2021. The study in broad terms: Because TCR sequencing relied on bulk RNA taken from unsorted whole blood, pairing of alpha and beta chains was not possible. What the study reported, not specific to this receptor: VDJdb matching was skewed toward anti-spike CD8 responses and likely underestimated virus-specific expansions by missing private and CD4 specificities.

Preparation of the library involved 5' RACE. The sequencer was a NextSeq 500. Unique molecular identifiers were attached to individual cDNA molecules in the TCR library protocol so that sequencing error and PCR bias could be corrected. Sequencing covered both TCR alpha and beta chains, and within each sample the abundances of alpha and beta sequences were tightly co-correlated. Turning to the authors' computational methods: V gene, J gene and CDR3 annotation of TCR sequences was performed with Decombinator V4. TCRs were defined as expanded if a significant change between any two time points was detected under a Poisson model with p below 0.0001. TCR abundances were normalised to the total number of TCRs sequenced per sample and expressed as counts per million. TRAV1-2 paired with TRAJ12, TRAJ20 or TRAJ33 defined MAIT TCRs, while TRAV10 paired with TRAJ18 defined iNKT TCRs. VDJdb, accessed 1 November 2021, was searched for CMV, EBV and SARS-CoV-2 annotated TCRs, with TCRs annotated for multiple antigens excluded. The public reads were reprocessed in TCRdb via fastp at Q25 and MiXCR, keeping in-frame beta chains. Entries are consolidated by CDR3 protein sequence, retaining the most common genes and DNA. The V and J calls were not made by the authors but by TCRdb's processing. Counted in this sample were roughly 58,000 distinct CDR3 sequences; about 5.9% of them appeared once. The top ten hold 3% to 4% of the sample.

This clonotype was counted many times. No antigen is known for it. Per-nucleotide qualities are absent, and no much larger clonotype sits a single base away. The study was a case-control design nested within a healthcare worker cohort in London, UK, with weekly nasopharyngeal swab PCR tests and blood sampling. Healthcare workers were recruited during the week of the UK lockdown, between 23 and 31 March 2020, and followed weekly for up to roughly 15 weeks. Trimming removed 3 bases from V and 5 bases from J, leaving 19 bases between the germline ends. Taken from the germline V gene, the CDR1 and CDR2 loops are SQVTM and ANQGSEA. The CDR3 holds 15 amino acids from the cysteine to the phenylalanine. Only the CDR3 region is kept as DNA, spanning 45 bases read in frame from base 1.

Sequenced: whole blood. The sequence joins TRBV29-1 to TRBJ2-5; the D gene is perhaps TRBD2, from 5 matching bases. The clonotype comes from an adult who was a healthcare worker with PCR-confirmed SARS-CoV-2 infection or an uninfected control (not recorded which). This receptor has the CDR3 CSVDRDRKVGETQYF. The nucleotides are TGCAGCGTTGATCGGGATAGGAAGGTTGGCGAGACCCAGTACTTC.